The 14 T cell receptor beta chains in this list originate from one sample, sequenced in a study of cytomegalovirus exposure and HLA in healthy donors. PCR amplification relied on 60 Vbeta primers (plus 13 Jbeta primers). The assay was immunoSEQ multiplex PCR, and TCRdb's table has in-frame clones only and misses some. Its clone listing holds tens of thousands of clones. Sample: PBMCs. These TCRs come from a man under 40 in good health and CMV-seropositive.

The genes are TRBV9 and TRBJ2-1; possible D gene TRBD1, 6 bases. Per the germline V gene, CDR1 is SGDLS and CDR2 is YYNGEE. The CDR3 sequence is 14 residues long. V was cut by 3 bases and J by 7 bases, with 14 bases left in between. The CDR3 here is CASSDPTGLNEQFF. The CDR3 bases are TGTGCCAGCAGCGACCCTACAGGGTTAAATGAGCAGTTCTTC.

This chain links TRBV10-3 with TRBJ2-3; 8 bases agree with TRBD1. V shed 10 bases and J 1 base; nucleotides not matched to a gene: 7. The CDR3 consists of 14 residues. CDR1 ENHRY and CDR2 SYGVKD come from the germline V gene. The CDR3 nucleotides read TGTGCCACAAAACTGGGACAGGGCACAGATACGCAGTATTTT. Protein: CATKLGQGTDTQYF.

V is TRBV4-1 and J is TRBJ2-7; D gene unclear. The length of the CDR3 is 14 residues. V was pared by 4 bases and J by 2 bases, with 12 bases between. Germline V gene sequence: CDR1 MGHRA, CDR2 YSYEKL. CDR3 nucleotides: TGCGCCAGCAGCCCAACTGAGACTGCCTACGAGCAGTACTTC. Amino acid sequence: CASSPTETAYEQYF.

The chain is built from TRBV10-3 and TRBJ1-1; D remains ambiguous. This CDR3 comprises 16 residues. V gave up 4 bases and J gave up 0 bases, with 15 bases separating them. Germline CDR1 ENHRY, CDR2 SYGVKD. In nucleotides, the CDR3 is TGTGCCATCAGTGGGGCAGCCCAGGCAGTGAACACTGAAGCTTTCTTT. This translates into CAISGAAQAVNTEAFF.

The V call is TRBV4-1, the J call TRBJ1-2; TRBD1 is a possible D gene (6 bases). The germline V and J ends were trimmed by 1 base and 4 bases, with 16 bases remaining between them. Per the germline V gene, CDR1 is MGHRA and CDR2 is YSYEKL. The CDR3 has 16 residues. This CDR3 is CASSQVSVQGSYGYTF. The DNA for the CDR3 is TGCGCCAGCAGCCAAGTTTCGGTACAGGGAAGCTATGGCTACACCTTC.

The chain couples TRBV18 to TRBJ1-6; no clear D. Trimming left V 5 bases short and J 7 bases short, with 15 bases between. The CDR3 has 15 amino acids. Germline CDR1 is KGHSH and CDR2 is LQKENI. The CDR3 region is CASSKSEGFNSPLHF. The CDR3 nucleotides are TGTGCCAGCTCAAAAAGTGAGGGCTTCAATTCACCCCTCCACTTT.

The rearrangement joins TRBV6-1 to TRBJ1-2, with D perhaps TRBD1 (5 bases). With 4 bases removed from V and 4 bases from J, the gap between germline ends came to 16 bases. This CDR3 is built from 15 residues. Germline V gene data show CDR1 as MNHNS and CDR2 as SASEGT. In DNA form, the CDR3 reads TGTGCCAGCAGTGCAGCATCGACAGCGATCTATGGCTACACCTTC. Translated: CASSAASTAIYGYTF.

The rearrangement joins TRBV7-9 to TRBJ1-4; 7 bases agree with TRBD1. The CDR3 covers 14 residues. V shed 0 bases, J shed 8 bases, and the junction held 3 bases outside the gene matches. In germline, CDR1 is SEHNR, CDR2 FQNEAQ (reference sequence). The CDR3 is CASSLAGGREKLFF. In nucleotides, the CDR3 is TGTGCCAGCAGCTTAGCAGGGGGCAGGGAAAAACTGTTTTTT.

The chain couples TRBV11-3 to TRBJ2-1; 9 bases fit TRBD2. CDR1 and CDR2 from the germline V gene are SGHNT and YENEEA. After removal of 2 bases from V and 12 bases from J, the junction contained 11 bases not matched to a gene. The CDR3 has 15 residues. CDR3 DNA sequence: TGTGCCAGCAGCTTAACAGCGGGAGGAAAAATCGTGCAGTTCTTC. It translates to CASSLTAGGKIVQFF.

The gene calls are TRBV9 and TRBJ2-3; possible D gene TRBD2, 6 bases. This CDR3 is 14 amino acids long. V was pared by 2 bases and J by 3 bases, with 10 bases between. The germline gives CDR1 SGDLS, CDR2 YYNGEE. In DNA, the CDR3 is TGTGCCAGCAGCGTCTGGGGGGAGACAGATACGCAGTATTTT. This sequence encodes CASSVWGETDTQYF. Looking up the rest from reference TRBV9 and TRBJ2-3 gives the full variable domain: DSGVTQTPKHLITATGQRVTLRCSPRSGDLSVYWYQQSLDQGLQFLIQYYNGEERAKGNILERFSAQQFPDLHSELNLSSLELGDSALYFCASSVWGETDTQYFGPGTRLTVL.

The chain uses TRBV28 and TRBJ1-5; no definite D call. The CDR3 is made up of 16 amino acids. Germline values: CDR1 MDHEN, CDR2 SYDVKM. V dropped 3 bases and J dropped 3 bases, with 15 bases sitting between them. The CDR3 reads CASSFRSRNYNQPQHF. In DNA, the CDR3 is TGTGCCAGCAGTTTTAGGTCCAGAAACTACAATCAGCCCCAGCATTTT.

The genes are TRBV10-1 and TRBJ1-2, with D tentatively TRBD1 (5 bases). V was cut by 2 bases and J by 8 bases, with 15 bases left in between. The germline gives CDR1 WNHNN, CDR2 SYGVQD (reference sequence). CDR3 length equals 14 residues. The CDR3: CASSETGPSRGYTF. The CDR3 nucleotides read TGCGCCAGCAGTGAGACAGGCCCGTCCCGCGGCTACACCTTC.

The genes are TRBV9 and TRBJ2-3; 8 nucleotides match TRBD2. Trimming at V came to 0 bases and at J to 3 bases, leaving 6 bases not matched to a gene. The CDR3 has 16 residues. Germline assignment: CDR1 SGDLS and CDR2 YYNGEE. This CDR3 is CASSVGTSRETDTQYF. The CDR3 bases are TGTGCCAGCAGCGTAGGGACTAGCAGGGAGACAGATACGCAGTATTTT.

The chain joins TRBV7-3 to TRBJ2-2; TRBD1 aligns across 8 bases. After removal of 5 bases from V and 4 bases from J, the junction contained 9 bases not matched to a gene. The CDR3 runs to 16 residues. The V gene's germline CDR1 is SGHTA and CDR2 FQGTGA. CDR3 sequence (DNA): TGTGCCAGCAGCCCACCGCGGACAGGGCCCACCGGGGAGCTGTTTTTT. Its translation is CASSPPRTGPTGELFF.